Listed below are T cell receptor beta chains from one sample, sequenced in a study of T cell repertoires in cytomegalovirus infection. Each CDR3 protein gets one entry after TCRdb re-called the reads with MiXCR. The sample holds roughly 340,000 distinct CDR3 sequences, roughly 29% seen once. No antigen has been identified for these receptors. This specimen was cultured PBMCs, taken from culture after CMV antigen stimulation. The receptors were gathered from a human donor in good health (CMV status not recorded). Some clones in this sample may be carry-over from other donors' samples. Both conserved end residues are part of each CDR3. D genes are given only for firm matches. Size is omitted from some rows. Given values are once, few, many or a class for expanded clones.

v_gene,j_gene,d_gene,abundance,CDR3nt,CDR3aa
TRBV20-1,TRBJ2-3,-,once,TGCAGTGCTAGACTGGCGACTAGCACAGATACGCAGTATTTT,CSARLATSTDTQYF
TRBV7-6,TRBJ2-5,-,-,TGTGCCAGCAGCTTAGGACGGGGCCAAGAGACCCAGTACTTC,CASSLGRGQETQYF
TRBV29-1,TRBJ2-1,TRBD1,-,TGCAGCGTTGTTGGCAGGGGGCGTAGAAATGAGCAGTTCTTC,CSVVGRGRRNEQFF
TRBV7-2,TRBJ2-7,TRBD1,many,TGTGCCAGCAGCTTGGCGGGACAGGGTTATACCGAGCAGTACTTC,CASSLAGQGYTEQYF
TRBV9,TRBJ2-4,TRBD2,few,TGTGCCAGCAGCCCAACTAGCGGGAGGGCGGGAAACATTCAGTACTTC,CASSPTSGRAGNIQYF
TRBV30,TRBJ2-7,-,few,TGTGCCTGGAGGAGGAACAGGGACTCCTACGAGCAGTACTTC,CAWRRNRDSYEQYF
TRBV10-3,TRBJ1-4,-,few,TGTGCCATCAGTGAGTCGATCCGCGATGAAAAACTGTTTTTT,CAISESIRDEKLFF
TRBV11-1,TRBJ2-7,-,-,TGTGCCAGCAGCTTATCCGAGAAGAGCGCCGAGCAGTACTTC,CASSLSEKSAEQYF
TRBV20-1,TRBJ2-1,TRBD2,-,TGCAGTGCTCAACTAGCGGGAGGGGACGAGCAGTTCTTC,CSAQLAGGDEQFF
TRBV7-2,TRBJ2-2,-,few,TGTGCCAGCAGCTACTGGCGGGATCCGAACACCGGGGAGCTGTTTTTT,CASSYWRDPNTGELFF
TRBV4-1,TRBJ1-1,TRBD1,-,TGCGCCAGCAGCCATCTAGAGGGGGCGCGGGTCGCTGAAGCTTTCTTT,CASSHLEGARVAEAFF
TRBV5-1,TRBJ1-3,-,-,TGCGCCAGCAGCTTATGGGCCTCTGGAAACACCATATATTTT,CASSLWASGNTIYF
TRBV29-1,TRBJ2-1,-,-,TGCAGCGTTGTACAGCTTTCCTACAATGAGCAGTTCTTC,CSVVQLSYNEQFF
TRBV9,TRBJ2-7,TRBD2,many,TGTGCCAGCAGCAGACTAGCGGGAGATACCTACGAGCAGTACTTC,CASSRLAGDTYEQYF
TRBV5-6,TRBJ1-1,-,few,TGTGCCAGCAGCTTTAATACGGGGGTAAACACTGAAGCTTTCTTT,CASSFNTGVNTEAFF
TRBV7-9,TRBJ1-5,-,-,TGTGCCAGCAGCTCCGGACAAAATCAGCCCCAGCATTTT,CASSSGQNQPQHF
TRBV19,TRBJ1-5,-,few,TGTGCCAGTAGTGGACTGCCCGATAAGCCCCAGCATTTT,CASSGLPDKPQHF
TRBV7-9,TRBJ2-1,-,-,TGTGCCAGCAGCCAGGGACTTGAGCAGTTCTTC,CASSQGLEQFF
TRBV19,TRBJ1-2,TRBD1,-,TGTGCCAGTAGTCCCGGGACAGATATCTATGGCTACACCTTC,CASSPGTDIYGYTF
TRBV7-2,TRBJ2-7,-,many,TGTGCCAGCAGCTTAGAAACGGCAGCCTACGAGCAGTACTTC,CASSLETAAYEQYF